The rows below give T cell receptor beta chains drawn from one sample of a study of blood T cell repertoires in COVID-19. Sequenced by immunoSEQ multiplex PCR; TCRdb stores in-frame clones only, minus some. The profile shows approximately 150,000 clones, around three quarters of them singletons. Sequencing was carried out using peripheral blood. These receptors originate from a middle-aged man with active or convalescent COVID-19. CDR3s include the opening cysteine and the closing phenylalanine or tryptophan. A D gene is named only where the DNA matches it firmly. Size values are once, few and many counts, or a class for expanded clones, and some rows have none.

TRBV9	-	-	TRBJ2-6	CASSVRRASGANVLTF	TGTGCCAGCAGCGTAAGGCGGGCCTCTGGGGCCAACGTCCTGACTTTC
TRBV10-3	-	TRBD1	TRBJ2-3	CAIHPGQLPTDTQYF	TGTGCCATCCACCCGGGACAGCTACCCACAGATACGCAGTATTTT
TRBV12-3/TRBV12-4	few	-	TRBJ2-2	CASSYGEGGELFF	TGTGCCAGCAGTTACGGGGAAGGCGGGGAGCTGTTTTTT
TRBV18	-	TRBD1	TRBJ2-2	CASSLTGVQDGELFF	TGTGCCAGCTCACTGACAGGGGTGCAGGACGGGGAGCTGTTTTTT
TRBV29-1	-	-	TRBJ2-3	CSVVQVTDTQYF	TGCAGCGTTGTCCAGGTCACAGATACGCAGTATTTT
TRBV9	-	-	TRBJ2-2	CASSATSSTGELFF	TGTGCCAGCAGCGCAACTAGCAGCACCGGGGAGCTGTTTTTT
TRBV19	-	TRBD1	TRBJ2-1	CASSKRQGSSYNEQFF	TGTGCCAGTAGTAAAAGACAGGGGAGCTCCTACAATGAGCAGTTCTTC
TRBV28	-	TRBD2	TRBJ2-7	CASRERGKTYEQYF	TGTGCCAGCAGGGAGCGGGGAAAAACCTACGAGCAGTACTTC
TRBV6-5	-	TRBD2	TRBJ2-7	CASTRAGGSSYEQYF	TGTGCCAGCACTCGAGCGGGAGGGAGCTCCTACGAGCAGTACTTC
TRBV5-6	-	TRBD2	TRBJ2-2	CASSFQGLAFTGELFF	TGTGCCAGCAGCTTCCAAGGACTAGCGTTCACCGGGGAGCTGTTTTTT
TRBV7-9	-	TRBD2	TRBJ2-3	CASSRLAGALGDTQYF	TGTGCCAGCAGCCGATTAGCGGGAGCCCTGGGGGATACGCAGTATTTT
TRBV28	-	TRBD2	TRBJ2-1	CASSLLAGVNEQFF	TGTGCCAGCAGTTTACTCGCGGGAGTCAATGAGCAGTTCTTC
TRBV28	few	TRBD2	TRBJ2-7	CASSWGLAESLTYEQYF	TGTGCCAGCAGTTGGGGACTAGCGGAGTCACTAACCTACGAGCAGTACTTC
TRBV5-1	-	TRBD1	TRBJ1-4	CASRIRGQANEKLFF	TGCGCCAGCAGGATCAGGGGGCAGGCTAATGAAAAACTGTTTTTT
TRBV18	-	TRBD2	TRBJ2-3	CASSPTSAPTDTQYF	TGTGCCAGCTCACCAACTAGCGCCCCCACAGATACGCAGTATTTT
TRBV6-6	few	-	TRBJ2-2	CASTLLVSTGELFF	TGTGCCAGCACCCTACTAGTGAGCACCGGGGAGCTGTTTTTT
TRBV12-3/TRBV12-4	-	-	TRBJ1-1	CASNGDSTEAFF	TGTGCCAGCAACGGGGATAGCACTGAAGCTTTCTTT
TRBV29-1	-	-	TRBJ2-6	CSVHAGANVLTF	TGCAGCGTTCATGCTGGGGCCAACGTCCTGACTTTC
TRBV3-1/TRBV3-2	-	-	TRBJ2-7	CASSQTSNTGEQYF	TGTGCCAGCAGCCAAACTAGTAATACTGGCGAGCAGTACTTC
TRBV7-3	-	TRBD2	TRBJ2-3	CASSQTSPDTQYF	TGTGCCAGCAGCCAGACTAGCCCAGATACGCAGTATTTT
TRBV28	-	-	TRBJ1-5	CASSLLGVRDQPQHF	TGTGCCAGCAGTTTATTAGGGGTCAGAGACCAGCCCCAGCATTTT
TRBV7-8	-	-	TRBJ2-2	CASSPSTNRDLVGVTGELFF	TGTGCCAGCAGCCCAAGTACCAACCGGGACTTGGTCGGGGTCACCGGGGAGCTGTTTTTT
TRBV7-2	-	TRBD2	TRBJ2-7	CASSPGLANYEQYF	TGTGCCAGCAGCCCAGGACTAGCGAACTACGAGCAGTACTTC
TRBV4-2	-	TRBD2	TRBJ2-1	CASSSGLAAYNEQFF	TGTGCCAGCAGCTCAGGACTAGCGGCTTACAATGAGCAGTTCTTC
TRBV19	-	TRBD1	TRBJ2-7	CASSPGQGGYEQYF	TGTGCCAGTAGTCCCGGACAGGGAGGCTACGAGCAGTACTTC
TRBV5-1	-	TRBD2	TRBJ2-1	CASRTSGRAVDEQFF	TGCGCCAGCAGAACTAGCGGGAGGGCCGTTGATGAGCAGTTCTTC
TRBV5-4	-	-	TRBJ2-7	CASSLAGIYEQYF	TGTGCCAGCAGCTTGGCAGGGATCTACGAGCAGTACTTC
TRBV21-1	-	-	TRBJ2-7	CASSHRTGSYEQYF	TGTGCCAGCAGCCATCGGACAGGCTCCTACGAGCAGTACTTC
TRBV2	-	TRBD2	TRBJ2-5	CASRGLAGKETQYF	TGTGCCAGCCGCGGACTAGCGGGTAAAGAGACCCAGTACTTC
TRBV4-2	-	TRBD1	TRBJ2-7	CASSQDGDSNEQYF	TGTGCCAGCAGCCAAGATGGGGACAGTAACGAGCAGTACTTC
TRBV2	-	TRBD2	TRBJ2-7	CASSEAEREGYEQYF	TGTGCCAGCAGTGAAGCCGAGCGGGAGGGCTACGAGCAGTACTTC
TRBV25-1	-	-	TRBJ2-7	CASSEQGTYEQYF	TGTGCCAGCAGTGAACAGGGTACCTACGAGCAGTACTTC